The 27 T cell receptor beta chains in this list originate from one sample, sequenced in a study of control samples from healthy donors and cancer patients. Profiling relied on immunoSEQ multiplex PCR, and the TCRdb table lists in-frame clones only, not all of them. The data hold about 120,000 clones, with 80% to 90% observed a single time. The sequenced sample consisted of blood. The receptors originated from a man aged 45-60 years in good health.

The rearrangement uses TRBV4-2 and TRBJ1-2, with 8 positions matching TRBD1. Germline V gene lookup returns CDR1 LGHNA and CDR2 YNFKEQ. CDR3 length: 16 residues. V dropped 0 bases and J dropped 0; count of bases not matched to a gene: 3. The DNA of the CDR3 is TGTGCCAGCAGCCAAGACCGGGACAGGCCTAACTATGGCTACACCTTC. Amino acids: CASSQDRDRPNYGYTF.

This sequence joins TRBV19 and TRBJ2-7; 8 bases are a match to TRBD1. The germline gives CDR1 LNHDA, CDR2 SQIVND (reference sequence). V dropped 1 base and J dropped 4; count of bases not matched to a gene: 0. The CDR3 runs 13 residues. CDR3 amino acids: CASSIGQGYEQYF. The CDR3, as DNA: TGTGCCAGTAGTATAGGACAGGGGTACGAGCAGTACTTC. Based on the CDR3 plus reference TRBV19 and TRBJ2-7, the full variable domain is DGGITQSPKYLFRKEGQNVTLSCEQNLNHDAMYWYRQDPGQGLRLIYYSQIVNDFQKGDIAEGYSVSREKKESFPLTVTSAQKNPTAFYLCASSIGQGYEQYFGPGTRLTVT.

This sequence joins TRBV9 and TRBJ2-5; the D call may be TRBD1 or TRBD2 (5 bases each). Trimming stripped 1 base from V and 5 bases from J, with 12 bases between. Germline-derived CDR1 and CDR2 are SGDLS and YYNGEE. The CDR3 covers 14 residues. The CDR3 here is CASSVRGVGETQYF. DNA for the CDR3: TGTGCCAGCAGCGTAAGAGGGGTAGGGGAGACCCAGTACTTC.

The CDR3 DNA follows: TGTGCCAGTAGTGGGGGACAGGGGGTGGACGAGCAGTACTTC. This translates into CASSGGQGVDEQYF. This chain connects TRBV19 to TRBJ2-7; 11 bases align to TRBD1. CDR1 is LNHDA and CDR2 is SQIVND in the germline V gene (reference sequence). CDR3 size: 14 residues. V shed 5 bases and J 5 bases; nucleotides not matched to a gene: 5. The variable domain in full, completed from reference TRBV19 and TRBJ2-7, reads DGGITQSPKYLFRKEGQNVTLSCEQNLNHDAMYWYRQDPGQGLRLIYYSQIVNDFQKGDIAEGYSVSREKKESFPLTVTSAQKNPTAFYLCASSGGQGVDEQYFGPGTRLTVT.

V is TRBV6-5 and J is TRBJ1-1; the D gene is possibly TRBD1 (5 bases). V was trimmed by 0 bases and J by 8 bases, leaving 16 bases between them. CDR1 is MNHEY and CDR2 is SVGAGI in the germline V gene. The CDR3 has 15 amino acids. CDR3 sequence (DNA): TGTGCCAGCAGTTACTCGAAGAGGGCGGGGGGAGAAGCTTTCTTT. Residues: CASSYSKRAGGEAFF.

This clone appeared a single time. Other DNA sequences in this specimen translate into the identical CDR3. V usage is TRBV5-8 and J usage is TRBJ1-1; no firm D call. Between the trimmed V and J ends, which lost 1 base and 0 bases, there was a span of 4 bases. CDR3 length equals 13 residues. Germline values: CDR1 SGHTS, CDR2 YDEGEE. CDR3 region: CASSLRMNTEAFF. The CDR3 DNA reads TGTGCCAGCAGCTTGCGGATGAACACTGAAGCTTTCTTT. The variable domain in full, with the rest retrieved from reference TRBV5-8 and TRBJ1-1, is EAGVTQSPTHLIKTRGQQATLRCSPISGHTSVYWYQQALGLGLQFLLWYDEGEERNRGNFPPRFSGRQFPNYSSELNVNALELEDSALYLCASSLRMNTEAFFGQGTRLTVV.

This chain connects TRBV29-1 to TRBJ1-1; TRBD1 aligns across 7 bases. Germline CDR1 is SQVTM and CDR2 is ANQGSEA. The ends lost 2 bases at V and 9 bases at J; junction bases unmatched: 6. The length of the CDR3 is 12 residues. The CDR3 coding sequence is TGCAGCGTTGAACAGGGGGGCGAAAAAGCTTTCTTT. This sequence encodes CSVEQGGEKAFF.

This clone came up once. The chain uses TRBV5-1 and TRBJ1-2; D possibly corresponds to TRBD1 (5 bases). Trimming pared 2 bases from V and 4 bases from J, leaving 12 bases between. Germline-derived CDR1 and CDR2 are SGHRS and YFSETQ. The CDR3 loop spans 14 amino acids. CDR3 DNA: TGCGCCAGCAGCTTAGGGCAGGGACCCTATGGCTACACCTTC. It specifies CASSLGQGPYGYTF.

The CDR3, as DNA: TGTGCCAGCAGCTTCGGACAGGGCCATAACTATGGCTACACCTTC. The encoded protein is CASSFGQGHNYGYTF. The V call is TRBV7-2, the J call TRBJ1-2; 8 nucleotides line up with TRBD1. Per the germline V gene, CDR1 is SGHTA and CDR2 is FQGNSA. The CDR3 runs 15 residues. J lost 1 base, V lost 3 bases, and 4 bases had no gene match.

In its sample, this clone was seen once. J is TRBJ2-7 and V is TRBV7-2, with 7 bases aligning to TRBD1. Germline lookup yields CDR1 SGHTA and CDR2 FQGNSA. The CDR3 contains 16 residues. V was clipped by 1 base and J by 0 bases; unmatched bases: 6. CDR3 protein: CASSLDRDRSSYEQYF. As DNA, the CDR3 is TGTGCCAGCAGCTTAGATCGGGACAGAAGCTCCTACGAGCAGTACTTC.

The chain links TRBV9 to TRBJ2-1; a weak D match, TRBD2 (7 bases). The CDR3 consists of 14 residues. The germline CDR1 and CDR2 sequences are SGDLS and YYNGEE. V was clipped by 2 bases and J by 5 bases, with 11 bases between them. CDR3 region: CASSVAGAHNEQFF. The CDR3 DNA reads TGTGCCAGCAGCGTGGCGGGGGCCCACAATGAGCAGTTCTTC.

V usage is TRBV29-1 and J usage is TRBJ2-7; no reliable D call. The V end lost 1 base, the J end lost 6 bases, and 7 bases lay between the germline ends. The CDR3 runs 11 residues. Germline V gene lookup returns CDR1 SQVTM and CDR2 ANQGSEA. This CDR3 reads CSVEVVAEQYF. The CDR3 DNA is TGCAGCGTTGAAGTGGTGGCCGAGCAGTACTTC.

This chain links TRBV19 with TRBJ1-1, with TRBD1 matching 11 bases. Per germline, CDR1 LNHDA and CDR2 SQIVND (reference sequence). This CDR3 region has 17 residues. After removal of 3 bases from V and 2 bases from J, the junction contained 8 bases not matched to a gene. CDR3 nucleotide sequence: TGTGCCAGTAGTATGGGATGGGGACAGGGGGACAACACTGAAGCTTTCTTT. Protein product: CASSMGWGQGDNTEAFF.

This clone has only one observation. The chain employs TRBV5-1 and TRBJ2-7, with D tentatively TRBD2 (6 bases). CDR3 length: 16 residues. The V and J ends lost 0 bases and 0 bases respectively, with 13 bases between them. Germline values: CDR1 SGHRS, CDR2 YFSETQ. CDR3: CASSLAPAGSSYEQYF. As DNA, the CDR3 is TGCGCCAGCAGCTTGGCCCCGGCGGGGAGCTCCTACGAGCAGTACTTC.

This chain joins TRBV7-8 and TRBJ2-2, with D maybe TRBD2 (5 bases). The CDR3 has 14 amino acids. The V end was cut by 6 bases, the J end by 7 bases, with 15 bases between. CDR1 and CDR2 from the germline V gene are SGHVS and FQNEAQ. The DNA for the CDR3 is TGTGCCAGCAGGTCCCAAGGAGGATACGGGGAGCTGTTTTTT. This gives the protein CASRSQGGYGELFF.

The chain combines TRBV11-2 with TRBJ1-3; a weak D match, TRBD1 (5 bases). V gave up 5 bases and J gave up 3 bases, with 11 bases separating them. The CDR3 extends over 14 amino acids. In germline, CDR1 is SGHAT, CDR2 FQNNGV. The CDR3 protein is CASSLGTDGNTIYF. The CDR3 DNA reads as TGTGCCAGCAGCCTTGGGACGGATGGAAACACCATATATTTT.

This CDR3 reads CASSETWGNTIYF. The CDR3 coding sequence is TGTGCCAGCAGTGAAACTTGGGGAAACACCATATATTTT. The chain recombines TRBV6-1 with TRBJ1-3; D gene unclear. CDR3 length: 13 residues. CDR1 and CDR2 from the germline V gene are MNHNS and SASEGT. V lost 2 bases and J 4 bases, leaving 6 bases between the germline ends.

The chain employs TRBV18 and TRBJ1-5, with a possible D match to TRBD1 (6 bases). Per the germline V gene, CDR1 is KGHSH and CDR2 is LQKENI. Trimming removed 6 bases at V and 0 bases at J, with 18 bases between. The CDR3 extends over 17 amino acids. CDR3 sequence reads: CASSPTGTTYSNQPQHF. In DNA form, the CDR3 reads TGTGCCAGCTCCCCGACCGGGACAACGTATAGCAATCAGCCCCAGCATTTT.

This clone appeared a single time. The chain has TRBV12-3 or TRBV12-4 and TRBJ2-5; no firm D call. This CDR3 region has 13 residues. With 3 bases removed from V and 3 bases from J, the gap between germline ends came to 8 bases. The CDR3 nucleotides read TGTGCCAGCAGTTTTCTCGGTAAAGAGACCCAGTACTTC. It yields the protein CASSFLGKETQYF.

The CDR3 sequence is CASSSRRNQPQHF. For the CDR3, the DNA is TGTGCCAGCAGTTCCCGACGGAATCAGCCCCAGCATTTT. The genes are TRBV2 and TRBJ1-5; no firm D call. V was trimmed by 5 bases and J by 4 bases, leaving 9 bases between them. The germline CDR1 and CDR2 sequences are SNHLY and FYNNEI. This CDR3 comprises 13 residues.

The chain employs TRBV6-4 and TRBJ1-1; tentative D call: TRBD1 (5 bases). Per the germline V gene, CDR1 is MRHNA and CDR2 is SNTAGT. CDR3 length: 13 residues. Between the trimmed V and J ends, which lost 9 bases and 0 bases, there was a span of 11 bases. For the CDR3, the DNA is TGTGCCAGTAGAGGGGCGGTGAACACTGAAGCTTTCTTT. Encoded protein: CASRGAVNTEAFF.

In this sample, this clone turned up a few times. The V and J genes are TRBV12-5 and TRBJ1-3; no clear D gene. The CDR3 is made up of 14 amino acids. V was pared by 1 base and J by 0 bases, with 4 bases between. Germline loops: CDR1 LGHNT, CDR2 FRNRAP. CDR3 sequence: CASGLGSSGNTIYF. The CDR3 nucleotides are TGTGCTAGTGGTTTGGGGAGCTCTGGAAACACCATATATTTT.

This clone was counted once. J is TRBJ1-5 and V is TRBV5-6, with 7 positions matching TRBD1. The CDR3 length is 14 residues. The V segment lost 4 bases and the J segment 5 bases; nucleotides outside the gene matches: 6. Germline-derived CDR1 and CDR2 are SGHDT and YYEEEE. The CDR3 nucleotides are TGTGCCAGCAGCGTTCGGGGACAGTATCAGCCCCAGCATTTT. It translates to CASSVRGQYQPQHF.

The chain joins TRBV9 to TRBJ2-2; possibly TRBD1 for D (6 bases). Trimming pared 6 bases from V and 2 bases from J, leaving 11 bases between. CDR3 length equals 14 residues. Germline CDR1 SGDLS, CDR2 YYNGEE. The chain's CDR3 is CASMQDSNTGELFF. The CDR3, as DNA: TGTGCCAGCATGCAGGACAGCAACACCGGGGAGCTGTTTTTT.

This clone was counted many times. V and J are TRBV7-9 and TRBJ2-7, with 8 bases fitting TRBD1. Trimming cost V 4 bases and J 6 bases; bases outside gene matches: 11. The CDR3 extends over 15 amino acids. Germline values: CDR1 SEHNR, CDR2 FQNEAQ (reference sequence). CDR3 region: CASSSSTGELVEQYF. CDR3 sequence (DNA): TGTGCCAGCAGCTCTTCGACAGGGGAATTGGTCGAGCAGTACTTC.

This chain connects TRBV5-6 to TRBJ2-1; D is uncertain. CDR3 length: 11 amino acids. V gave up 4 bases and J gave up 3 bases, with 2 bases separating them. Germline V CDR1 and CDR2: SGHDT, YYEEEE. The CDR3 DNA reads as TGTGCCAGCAGCCTCTACAATGAGCAGTTCTTC. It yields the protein CASSLYNEQFF.

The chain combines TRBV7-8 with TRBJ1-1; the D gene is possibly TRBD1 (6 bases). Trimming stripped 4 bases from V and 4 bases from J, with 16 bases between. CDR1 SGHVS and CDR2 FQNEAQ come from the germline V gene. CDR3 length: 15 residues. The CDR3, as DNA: TGTGCCAGCAGCTCCCCCTTGGGGGGGCCCACTGAAGCTTTCTTT. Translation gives CASSSPLGGPTEAFF.